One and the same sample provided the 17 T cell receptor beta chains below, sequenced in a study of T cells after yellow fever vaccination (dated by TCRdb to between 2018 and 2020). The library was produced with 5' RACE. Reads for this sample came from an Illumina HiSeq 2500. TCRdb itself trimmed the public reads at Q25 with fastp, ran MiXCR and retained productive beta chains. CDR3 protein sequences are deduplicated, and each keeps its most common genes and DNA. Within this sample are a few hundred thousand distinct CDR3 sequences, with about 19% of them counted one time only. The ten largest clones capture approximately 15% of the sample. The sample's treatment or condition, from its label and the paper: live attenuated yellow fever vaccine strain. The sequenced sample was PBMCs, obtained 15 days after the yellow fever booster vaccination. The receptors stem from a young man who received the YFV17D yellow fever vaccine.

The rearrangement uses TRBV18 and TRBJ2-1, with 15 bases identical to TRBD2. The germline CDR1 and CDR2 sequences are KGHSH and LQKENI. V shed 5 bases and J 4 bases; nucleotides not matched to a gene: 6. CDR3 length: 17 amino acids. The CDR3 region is CASSTKGLAGGYNEQFF. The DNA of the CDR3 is TGTGCCAGCTCAACTAAGGGACTAGCGGGAGGATACAATGAGCAGTTCTTC.

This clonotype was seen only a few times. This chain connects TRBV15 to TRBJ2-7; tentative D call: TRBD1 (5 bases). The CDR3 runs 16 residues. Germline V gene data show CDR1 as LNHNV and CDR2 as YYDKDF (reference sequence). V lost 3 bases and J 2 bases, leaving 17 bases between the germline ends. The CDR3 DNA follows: TGTGCCACCAGCAGTGGATTGGGTAGGGGCACCTACGAGCAGTACTTC. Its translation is CATSSGLGRGTYEQYF.

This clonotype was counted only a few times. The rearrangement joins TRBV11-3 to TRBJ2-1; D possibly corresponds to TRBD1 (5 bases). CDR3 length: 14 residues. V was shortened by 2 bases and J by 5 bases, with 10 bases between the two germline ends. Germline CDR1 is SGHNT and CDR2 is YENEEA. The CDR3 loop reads CASSLHRGNNEQFF. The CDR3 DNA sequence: TGTGCCAGCAGCTTACATAGGGGCAACAATGAGCAGTTCTTC.

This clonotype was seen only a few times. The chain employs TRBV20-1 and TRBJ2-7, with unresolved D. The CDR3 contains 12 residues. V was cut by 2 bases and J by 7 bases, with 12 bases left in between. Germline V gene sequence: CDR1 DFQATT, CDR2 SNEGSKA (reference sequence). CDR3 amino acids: CSARWVTWEQYF. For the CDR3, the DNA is TGCAGTGCTAGATGGGTTACGTGGGAGCAGTACTTC.

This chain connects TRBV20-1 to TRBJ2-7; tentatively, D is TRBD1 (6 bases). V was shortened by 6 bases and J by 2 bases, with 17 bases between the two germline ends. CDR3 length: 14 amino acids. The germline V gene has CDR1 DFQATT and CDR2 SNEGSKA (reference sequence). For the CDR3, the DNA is TGCAGTGCAACTCCCGGGACACCTGCCTACGAGCAGTACTTC. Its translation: CSATPGTPAYEQYF.

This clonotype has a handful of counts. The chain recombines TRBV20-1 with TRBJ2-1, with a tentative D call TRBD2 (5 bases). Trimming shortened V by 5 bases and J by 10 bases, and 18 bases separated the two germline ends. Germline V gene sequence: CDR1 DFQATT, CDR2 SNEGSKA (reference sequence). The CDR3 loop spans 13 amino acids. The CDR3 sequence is CSARRLLSGEQFF. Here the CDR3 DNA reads TGCAGTGCTCGACGGTTACTAAGCGGCGAGCAGTTCTTC.

The CDR3 loop is CASSHSGTSQFF. The DNA for the CDR3 is TGTGCCAGCAGCCACTCCGGGACTAGCCAGTTCTTC. J is TRBJ2-1 and V is TRBV14; TRBD2 matches at 9 bases. V lost 3 bases, J lost 13 bases, and 4 bases stayed unmatched. From germline, CDR1 is SGHDN and CDR2 FVKESK. The CDR3 runs 12 residues.

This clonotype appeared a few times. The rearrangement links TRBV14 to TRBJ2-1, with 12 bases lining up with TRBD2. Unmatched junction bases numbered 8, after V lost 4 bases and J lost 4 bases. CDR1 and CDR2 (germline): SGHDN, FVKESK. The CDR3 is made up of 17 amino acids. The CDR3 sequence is CASSPRTSGADYNEQFF. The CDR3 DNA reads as TGTGCCAGCAGCCCACGGACTAGCGGGGCCGATTACAATGAGCAGTTCTTC.

The CDR3 sequence is CSARHRYEQYF. Here the CDR3 DNA reads TGCAGTGCTCGACACCGTTACGAGCAGTACTTC. The V and J genes are TRBV20-1 and TRBJ2-7; D ambiguous. Germline-derived CDR1 and CDR2 are DFQATT and SNEGSKA (reference sequence). V was trimmed by 5 bases and J by 4 bases, leaving 9 bases between them. This CDR3 region has 11 residues.

The CDR3 sequence: CATSRDSWTEAFF. The CDR3 nucleotides are TGTGCCACCAGCAGAGATAGTTGGACTGAAGCTTTCTTT. The chain recombines TRBV15 with TRBJ1-1; D is uncertain. The CDR3 totals 13 residues. V shed 0 bases and J shed 5 bases, with 7 bases lying between them. Per the germline V gene, CDR1 is LNHNV and CDR2 is YYDKDF (reference sequence).

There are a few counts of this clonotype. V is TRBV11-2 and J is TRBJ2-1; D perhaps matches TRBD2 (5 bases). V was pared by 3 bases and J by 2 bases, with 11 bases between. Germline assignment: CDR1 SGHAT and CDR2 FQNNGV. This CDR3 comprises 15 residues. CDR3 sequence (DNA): TGTGCCAGCAGCTTGGGAGCCGTACCCTACAATGAGCAGTTCTTC. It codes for CASSLGAVPYNEQFF.

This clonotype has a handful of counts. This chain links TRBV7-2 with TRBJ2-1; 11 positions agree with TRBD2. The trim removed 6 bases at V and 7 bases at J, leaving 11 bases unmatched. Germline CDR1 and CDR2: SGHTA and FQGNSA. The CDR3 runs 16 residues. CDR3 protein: CASRAKPGLAANEQFF. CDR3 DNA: TGTGCCAGCAGAGCCAAACCGGGACTAGCGGCTAATGAGCAGTTCTTC.

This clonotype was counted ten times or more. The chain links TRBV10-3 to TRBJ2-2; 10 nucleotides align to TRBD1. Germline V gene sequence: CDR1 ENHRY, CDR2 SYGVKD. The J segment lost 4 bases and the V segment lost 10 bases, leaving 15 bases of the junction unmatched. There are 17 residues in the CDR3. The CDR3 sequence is CATSSTGGESRTGELFF. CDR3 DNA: TGTGCCACCTCCTCGACAGGGGGCGAATCTCGCACCGGGGAGCTGTTTTTT.

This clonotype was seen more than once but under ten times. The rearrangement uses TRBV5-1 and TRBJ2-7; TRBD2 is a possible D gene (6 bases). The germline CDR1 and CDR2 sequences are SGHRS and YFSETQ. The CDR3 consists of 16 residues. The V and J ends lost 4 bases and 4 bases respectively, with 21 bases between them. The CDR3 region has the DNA TGCGCCAGCAGCCCCTGGTCTAGCGACCAAGGATACGAGCAGTACTTC. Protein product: CASSPWSSDQGYEQYF.

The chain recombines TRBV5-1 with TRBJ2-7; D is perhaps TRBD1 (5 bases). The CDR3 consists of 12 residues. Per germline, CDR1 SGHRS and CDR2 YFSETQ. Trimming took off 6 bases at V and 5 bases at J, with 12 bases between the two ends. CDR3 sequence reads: CASNQGLHEQYF. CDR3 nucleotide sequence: TGCGCCAGCAATCAGGGTTTGCACGAGCAGTACTTC.

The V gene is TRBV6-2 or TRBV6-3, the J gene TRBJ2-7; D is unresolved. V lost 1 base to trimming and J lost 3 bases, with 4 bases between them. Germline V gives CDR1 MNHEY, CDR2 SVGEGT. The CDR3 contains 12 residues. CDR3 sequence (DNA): TGTGCCAGCAGTTACTTCGGCTACGAGCAGTACTTC. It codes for CASSYFGYEQYF.

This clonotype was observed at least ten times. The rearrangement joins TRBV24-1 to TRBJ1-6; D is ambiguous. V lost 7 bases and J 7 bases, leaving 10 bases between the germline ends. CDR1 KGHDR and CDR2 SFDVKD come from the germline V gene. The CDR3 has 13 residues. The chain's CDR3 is CATRRTVNSPLHF. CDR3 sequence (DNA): TGTGCCACCAGGCGAACCGTCAATTCACCCCTCCACTTT.